This T cell receptor (beta chain) originates from a study of immune evolution from preneoplasia to lung adenocarcinoma. Study information: HLA loss of heterozygosity: over 5.5% AIS, roughly 15% MIA, approximately 31% ADC, none AAH.

TCRdb's copy holds only in-frame clones and misses some; the assay was immunoSEQ multiplex PCR. The profile shows under 11,000 clones, around 78% of them singletons. The germline V gene has CDR1 SGHRS and CDR2 YFSETQ. V lost 0 bases to trimming and J lost 2 bases; unmatched junction nucleotides: 4. The length of the CDR3 is 16 residues. This clone was found a few times. Its antigen is as yet unknown. Premalignant or tumor cells were enriched by macro-dissection after pathologic assessment. General study results and limits: Normal lung had the highest top T cell clone frequencies.

This sequence was found in a person aged 60 to 80 with lung adenocarcinoma. The rearrangement joins TRBV5-1 to TRBJ2-5, with 10 bases that match TRBD1. Sequencing input: FFPE minimally invasive lung adenocarcinoma tissue. Here the CDR3 DNA reads TGCGCCAGCAGCTTGGGACAGGGGGCAAGACAAGAGACCCAGTACTTC. Translated: CASSLGQGARQETQYF.